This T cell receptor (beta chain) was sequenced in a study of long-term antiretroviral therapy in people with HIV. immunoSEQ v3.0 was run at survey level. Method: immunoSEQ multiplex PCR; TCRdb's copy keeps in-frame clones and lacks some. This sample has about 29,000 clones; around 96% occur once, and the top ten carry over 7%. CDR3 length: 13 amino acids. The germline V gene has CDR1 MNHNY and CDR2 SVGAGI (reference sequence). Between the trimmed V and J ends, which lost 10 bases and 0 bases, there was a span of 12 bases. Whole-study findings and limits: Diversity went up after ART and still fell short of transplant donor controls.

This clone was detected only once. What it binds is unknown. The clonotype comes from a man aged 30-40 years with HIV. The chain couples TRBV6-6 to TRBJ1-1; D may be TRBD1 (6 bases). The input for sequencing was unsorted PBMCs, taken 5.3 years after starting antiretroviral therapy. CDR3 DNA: TGTGCCACCAGGGGCCGGGTGAACACTGAAGCTTTCTTT. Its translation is CATRGRVNTEAFF.